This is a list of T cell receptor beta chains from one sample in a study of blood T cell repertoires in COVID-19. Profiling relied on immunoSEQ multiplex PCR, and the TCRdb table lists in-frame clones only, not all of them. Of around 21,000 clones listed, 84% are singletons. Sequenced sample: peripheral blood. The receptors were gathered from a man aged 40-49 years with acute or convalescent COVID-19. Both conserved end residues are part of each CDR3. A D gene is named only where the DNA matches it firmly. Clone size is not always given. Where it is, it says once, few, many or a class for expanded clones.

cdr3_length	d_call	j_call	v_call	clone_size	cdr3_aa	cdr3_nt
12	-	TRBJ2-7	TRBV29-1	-	CSVVRGSYEQYF	TGCAGCGTTGTTCGGGGTTCCTACGAGCAGTACTTC
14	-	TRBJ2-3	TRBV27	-	CASSRGTAGDTQYF	TGTGCCAGCAGTCGCGGGACGGCCGGAGATACGCAGTATTTT
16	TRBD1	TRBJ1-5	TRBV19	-	CASSPRTGFGDQPQHF	TGTGCCAGTAGCCCCCGGACAGGGTTTGGGGATCAGCCCCAGCATTTT
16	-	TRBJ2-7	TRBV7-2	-	CASSPGGGQGFHEQYF	TGTGCCAGCAGCCCGGGGGGGGGACAGGGATTCCACGAGCAGTACTTC
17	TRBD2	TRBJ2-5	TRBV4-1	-	CASSQDTSGSLQKTQYF	TGCGCCAGCAGCCAAGATACTAGCGGGAGCCTTCAGAAGACCCAGTACTTC
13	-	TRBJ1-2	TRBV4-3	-	CASSQGYAYGYTF	TGCGCCAGCAGCCAAGGCTACGCCTATGGCTACACCTTC
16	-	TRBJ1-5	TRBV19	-	CASRVLGRVGNQPQHF	TGTGCCAGTAGGGTATTGGGCAGGGTCGGCAATCAGCCCCAGCATTTT
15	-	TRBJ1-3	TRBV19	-	CASSIGQIAGNTIYF	TGTGCCAGTAGTATTGGGCAGATCGCGGGAAACACCATATATTTT
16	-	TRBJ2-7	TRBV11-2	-	CASSLEGRGASYEQYF	TGTGCCAGCAGCTTAGAAGGTCGGGGGGCCTCCTACGAGCAGTACTTC
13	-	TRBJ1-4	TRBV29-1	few	CSVRHPTNEKLFF	TGCAGCGTTCGACACCCAACTAATGAAAAACTGTTTTTT
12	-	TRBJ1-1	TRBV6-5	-	CASSYRGAEAFF	TGTGCCAGCAGTTACCGGGGGGCTGAAGCTTTCTTT
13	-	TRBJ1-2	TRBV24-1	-	CATSDRNRDGYTF	TGTGCCACCAGTGACCGGAACAGGGATGGCTACACCTTC
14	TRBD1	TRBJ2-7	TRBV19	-	CASSIQGAGYEQYF	TGTGCCAGTAGTATACAGGGGGCGGGCTACGAGCAGTACTTC
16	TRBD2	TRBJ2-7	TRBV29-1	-	CSVEGTSGPRPYEQYF	TGCAGCGTTGAAGGGACTAGCGGCCCCCGGCCCTACGAGCAGTACTTC
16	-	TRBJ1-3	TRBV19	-	CASSSPGGDSGNTIYF	TGTGCCAGTAGTTCGCCTGGGGGGGACTCTGGAAACACCATATATTTT